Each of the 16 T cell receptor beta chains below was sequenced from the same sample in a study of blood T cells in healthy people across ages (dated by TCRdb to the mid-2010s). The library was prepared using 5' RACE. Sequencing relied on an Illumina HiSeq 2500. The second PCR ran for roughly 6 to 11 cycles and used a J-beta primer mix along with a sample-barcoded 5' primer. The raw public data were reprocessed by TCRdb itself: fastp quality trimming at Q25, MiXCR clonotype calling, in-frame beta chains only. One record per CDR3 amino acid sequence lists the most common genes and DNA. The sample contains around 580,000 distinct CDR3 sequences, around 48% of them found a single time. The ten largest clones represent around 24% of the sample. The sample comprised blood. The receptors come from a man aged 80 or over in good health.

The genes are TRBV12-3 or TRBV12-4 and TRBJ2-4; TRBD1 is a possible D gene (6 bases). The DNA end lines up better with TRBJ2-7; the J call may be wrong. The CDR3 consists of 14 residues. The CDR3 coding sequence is TGTGCCAGCAGTTGGGACACGGACGGCTACGAGCAGTACTTC. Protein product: CASSWDTDGYEQYF.

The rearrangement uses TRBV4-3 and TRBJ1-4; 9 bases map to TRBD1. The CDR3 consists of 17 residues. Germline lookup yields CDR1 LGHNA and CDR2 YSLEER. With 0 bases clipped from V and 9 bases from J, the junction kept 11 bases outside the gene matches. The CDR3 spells CASSQDGEATGGQKLFF. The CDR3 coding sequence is TGCGCCAGCAGCCAAGATGGGGAGGCGACAGGGGGGCAAAAACTGTTTTTT.

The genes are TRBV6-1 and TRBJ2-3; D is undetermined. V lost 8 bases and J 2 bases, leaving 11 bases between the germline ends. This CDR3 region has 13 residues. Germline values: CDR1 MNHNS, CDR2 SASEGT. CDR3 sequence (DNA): TGTGCCAGCCTCGACCTCATCACAGATACGCAGTATTTT. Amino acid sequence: CASLDLITDTQYF.

The CDR3 region is CSARDPTSSYEQYF. The CDR3 DNA follows: TGCAGTGCTAGAGATCCGACTAGCTCCTACGAGCAGTACTTC. V is TRBV20-1 and J is TRBJ2-7; D perhaps matches TRBD2 (6 bases). V was cut by 0 bases and J by 0 bases, with 9 bases left in between. Germline values: CDR1 DFQATT, CDR2 SNEGSKA (reference sequence). The CDR3 covers 14 residues.

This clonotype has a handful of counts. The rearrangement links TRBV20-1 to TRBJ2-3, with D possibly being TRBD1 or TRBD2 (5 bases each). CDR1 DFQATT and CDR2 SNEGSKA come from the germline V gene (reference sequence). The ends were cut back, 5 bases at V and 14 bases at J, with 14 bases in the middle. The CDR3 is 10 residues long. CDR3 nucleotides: TGCAGTGCTGGGGACGGGACCCCGTATTTT. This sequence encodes CSAGDGTPYF.

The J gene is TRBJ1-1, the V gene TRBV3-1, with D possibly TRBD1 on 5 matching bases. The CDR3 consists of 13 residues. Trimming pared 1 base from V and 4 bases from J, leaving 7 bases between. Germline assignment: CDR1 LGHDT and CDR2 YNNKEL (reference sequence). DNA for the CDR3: TGTGCCAGCAGCCAAGCAGGGTTCACTGAAGCTTTCTTT. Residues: CASSQAGFTEAFF.

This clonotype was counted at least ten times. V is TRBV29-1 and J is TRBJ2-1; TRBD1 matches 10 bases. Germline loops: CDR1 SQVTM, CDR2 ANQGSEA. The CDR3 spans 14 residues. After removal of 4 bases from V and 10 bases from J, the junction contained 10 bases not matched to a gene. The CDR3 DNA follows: TGCAGCGTTGCCCGAGACAGGGGGCGAGGGGAGCAGTTCTTC. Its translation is CSVARDRGRGEQFF.

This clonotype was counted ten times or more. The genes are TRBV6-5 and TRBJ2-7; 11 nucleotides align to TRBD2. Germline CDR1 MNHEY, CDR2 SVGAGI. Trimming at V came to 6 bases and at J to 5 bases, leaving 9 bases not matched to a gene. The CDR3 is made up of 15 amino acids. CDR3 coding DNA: TGTGCCAGCAGCCCGATAGCGGGAGGGCCTCACGAGCAGTACTTC. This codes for CASSPIAGGPHEQYF.

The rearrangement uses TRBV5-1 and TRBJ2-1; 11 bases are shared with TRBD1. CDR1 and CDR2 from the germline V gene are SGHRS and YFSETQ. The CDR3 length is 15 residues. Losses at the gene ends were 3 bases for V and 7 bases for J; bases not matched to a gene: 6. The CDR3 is CASSSPGQGANEQFF. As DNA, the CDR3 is TGCGCCAGCAGCTCCCCCGGACAGGGGGCAAATGAGCAGTTCTTC.

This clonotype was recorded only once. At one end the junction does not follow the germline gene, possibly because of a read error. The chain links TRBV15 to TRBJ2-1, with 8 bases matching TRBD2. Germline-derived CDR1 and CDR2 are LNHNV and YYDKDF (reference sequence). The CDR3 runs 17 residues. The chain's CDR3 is CTTSRERAGDFGNEQFF. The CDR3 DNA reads TGTACCACCAGCAGAGAGCGAGCGGGAGATTTTGGCAATGAGCAGTTCTTC. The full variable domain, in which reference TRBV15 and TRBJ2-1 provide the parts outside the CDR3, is DAMVIQNPRYQVTQFGKPVTLSCSQTLNHNVMYWYQQKSSQAPKLLFHYYDKDFNNEADTPDNFQSRRPNTSFCFLDIRSPGLGDTAMYLCTTSRERAGDFGNEQFFGPGTRLTVL.

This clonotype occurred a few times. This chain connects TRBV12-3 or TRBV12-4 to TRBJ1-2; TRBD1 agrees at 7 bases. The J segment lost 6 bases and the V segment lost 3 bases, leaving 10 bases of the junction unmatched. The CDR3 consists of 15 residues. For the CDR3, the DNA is TGTGCCAGCAGTTTCGGGGGACAGAGAGTAGATGGCTACACCTTC. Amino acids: CASSFGGQRVDGYTF.

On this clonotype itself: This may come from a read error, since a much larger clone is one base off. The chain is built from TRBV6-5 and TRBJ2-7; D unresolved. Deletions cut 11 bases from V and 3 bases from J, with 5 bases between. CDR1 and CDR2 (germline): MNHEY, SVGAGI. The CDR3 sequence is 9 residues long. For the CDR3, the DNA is TGTGCCGGTGGCTACGAGCAGTACTTC. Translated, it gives CAGGYEQYF.

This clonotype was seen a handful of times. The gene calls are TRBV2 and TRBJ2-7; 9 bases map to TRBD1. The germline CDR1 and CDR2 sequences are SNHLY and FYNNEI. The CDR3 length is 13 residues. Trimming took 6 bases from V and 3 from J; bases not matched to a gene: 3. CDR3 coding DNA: TGTGCCAGCAGGACGACAGGGGGCTACGAGCAGTACTTC. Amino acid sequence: CASRTTGGYEQYF.

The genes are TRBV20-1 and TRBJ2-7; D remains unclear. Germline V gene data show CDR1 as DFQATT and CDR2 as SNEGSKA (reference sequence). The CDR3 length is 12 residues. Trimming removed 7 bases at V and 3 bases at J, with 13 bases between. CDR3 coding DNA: TGCAGTGGGGCACCAACCAACTACGAGCAGTACTTC. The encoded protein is CSGAPTNYEQYF.

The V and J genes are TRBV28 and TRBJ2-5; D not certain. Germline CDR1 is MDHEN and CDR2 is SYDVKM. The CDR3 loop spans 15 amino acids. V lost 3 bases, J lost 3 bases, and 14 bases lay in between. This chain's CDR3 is CASSLARKEKETQYF. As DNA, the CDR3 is TGTGCCAGCAGTTTGGCTAGGAAGGAAAAAGAGACCCAGTACTTC.

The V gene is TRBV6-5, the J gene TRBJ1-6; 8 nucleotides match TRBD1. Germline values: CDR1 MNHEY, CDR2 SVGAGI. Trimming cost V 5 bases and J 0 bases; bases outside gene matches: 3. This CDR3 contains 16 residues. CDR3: CASSRQGSSYNSPLHF. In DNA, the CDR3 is TGTGCCAGCAGTCGACAGGGGAGCTCCTATAATTCACCCCTCCACTTT.